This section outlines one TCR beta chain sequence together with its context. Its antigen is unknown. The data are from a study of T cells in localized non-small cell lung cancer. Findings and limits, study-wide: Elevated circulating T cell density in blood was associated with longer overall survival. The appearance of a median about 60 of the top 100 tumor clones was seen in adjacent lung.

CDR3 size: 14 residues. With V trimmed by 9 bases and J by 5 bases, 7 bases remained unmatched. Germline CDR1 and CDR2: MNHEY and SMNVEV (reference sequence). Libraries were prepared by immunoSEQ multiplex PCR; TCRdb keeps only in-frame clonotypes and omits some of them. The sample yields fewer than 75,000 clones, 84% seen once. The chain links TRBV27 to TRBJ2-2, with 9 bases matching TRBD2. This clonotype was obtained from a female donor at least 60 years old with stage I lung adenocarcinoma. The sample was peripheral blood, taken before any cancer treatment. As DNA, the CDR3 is TGTGCCAGTCGCGGGGGGGCCGAAACCGGGGAGCTGTTTTTT. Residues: CASRGGAETGELFF.